This TCR beta chain comes out of a study of response to subunit inactivated influenza vaccine. To note about this clonotype: The antigen remains unidentified.

General study points: Authors suggested that a seasonal influenza vaccination recruits few new T cells each time.

One entry per CDR3 protein results from TCRdb running MiXCR on the RT-PCR reads. This sample carries fewer than 650,000 distinct CDR3 sequences, 13% of them seen once, and the ten largest clones take roughly 14%. This CDR3 has 13 amino acids. CDR1 is SQVTM and CDR2 is ANQGSEA in the germline V gene. Trimming pared 3 bases from V and 7 bases from J, leaving 13 bases between. The sequencing used PBMCs from blood, collected roughly 48 days after vaccination. This clonotype originated in a man between 50 and 59 years old who received an inactivated influenza vaccine. This chain uses TRBV29-1 with TRBJ2-1, with D hard to call. The DNA for the CDR3 is TGCAGCGTTGACCTTAGTATGAGGAATGAGCAGTTCTTC. Translated: CSVDLSMRNEQFF.